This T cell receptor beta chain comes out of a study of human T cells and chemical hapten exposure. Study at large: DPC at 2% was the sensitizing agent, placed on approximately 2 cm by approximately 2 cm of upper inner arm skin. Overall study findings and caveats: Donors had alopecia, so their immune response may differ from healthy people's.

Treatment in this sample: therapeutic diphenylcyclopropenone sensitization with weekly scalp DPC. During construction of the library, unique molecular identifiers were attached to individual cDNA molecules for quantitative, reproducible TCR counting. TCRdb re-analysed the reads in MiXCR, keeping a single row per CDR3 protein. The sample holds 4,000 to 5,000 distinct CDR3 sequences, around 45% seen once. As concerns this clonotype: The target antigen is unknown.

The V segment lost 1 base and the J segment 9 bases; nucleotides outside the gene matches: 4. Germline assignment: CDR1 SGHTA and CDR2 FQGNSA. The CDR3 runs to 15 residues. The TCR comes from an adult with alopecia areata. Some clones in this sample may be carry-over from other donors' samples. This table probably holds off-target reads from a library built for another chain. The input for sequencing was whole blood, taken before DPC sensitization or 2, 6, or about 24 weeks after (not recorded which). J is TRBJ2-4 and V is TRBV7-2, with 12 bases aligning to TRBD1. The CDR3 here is CASSLGGGQGAIQYF. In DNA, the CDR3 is TGTGCCAGCAGCTTAGGCGGGGGACAGGGGGCCATTCAGTACTTC.